This T cell receptor beta chain is drawn from a study of T-cell memory formation after mild COVID-19. The study's findings and limits: Later expanders leaned toward CD4+, whereas clones contracting from day 15 to 85 were balanced CD4/CD8.

The TCR alpha and TCR beta cDNA libraries, bearing sample barcodes and UMIs, were generated by 5'RACE using constant-segment primers. Via MiXCR, TCRdb re-called the 5' RACE reads, giving one row per CDR3 protein. Of hundreds of thousands of distinct CDR3 sequences in the sample, 20% are singletons; the top ten hold 9.5% to 15%. CDR3 length: 16 residues. Germline assignment: CDR1 MNHEY and CDR2 SMNVEV (reference sequence). V gave up 5 bases and J gave up 5 bases; unmatched junction bases: 12. Concerning this clonotype: The target antigen is unknown.

The receptor's source is an adult woman who had mild COVID-19 (a few samples of this study predate the infection). Cell type and time point are not known. The sample consisted of PBMCs or a T cell subset sorted from them (not recorded which). The rearrangement uses TRBV27 and TRBJ2-3; 8 bases map to TRBD2. For the CDR3, the DNA is TGTGCCAGCAGTCCTCTGGTGCGGGGGGAGAAAGATACGCAGTATTTT. This codes for CASSPLVRGEKDTQYF.